A selection of T cell receptor beta chains follows, all from one sample in a study of Graves' ophthalmopathy and Graves' hyperthyroidism. TCRdb redid the calling of the multiplex PCR reads with MiXCR, one entry per CDR3 protein. In the table there are about 640,000 distinct CDR3 sequences, approximately 39% of which are singletons. The source material was peripheral blood. These receptor sequences come from an adult man with Graves' ophthalmopathy. Each CDR3 is given with its conserved first and last residue. A D gene is named only where the DNA matches it firmly. Part of the rows lack a size; the others show once, few, many or a class for expanded clones.

J,D,V,size,DNA,CDR3
TRBJ1-1,TRBD1,TRBV5-5,many,TGTGCCAGCAGCTTAACCTGGACAGGGACCACTGAAGCTTTCTTT,CASSLTWTGTTEAFF
TRBJ2-2,NA,TRBV5-1,NA,TGTGCCAGCAGCCCGAGACAGATAATGAACACCGGGGAGCTGTTTTTT,CASSPRQIMNTGELFF
TRBJ2-7,NA,TRBV20-1,NA,TGCAGTGCTAACCAACGACGGGGAACTAGCCGGGACTACGAGCAGTACTTC,CSANQRRGTSRDYEQYF
TRBJ1-5,NA,TRBV7-9,many,TGTGCCAGCAGTTACGAGAATCAGCCCCAGCATTTT,CASSYENQPQHF
TRBJ1-1,TRBD1,TRBV7-8,NA,TGTGCCAGGAGCCCAGGGGGGGTCGGAGCTTTCTTT,CARSPGGVGAFF
TRBJ1-5,NA,TRBV29-1,once,TGCAGCGTTGCCAGCAGCTTAGTAGATCAGCCCCAGCATTTT,CSVASSLVDQPQHF
TRBJ1-2,NA,TRBV29-1,NA,TGCAGCTCACCACGGGACAACTATGGCTACACCTTC,CSSPRDNYGYTF
TRBJ2-7,NA,TRBV4-3,NA,TGCGCCAGCAGCCAAGATTTCAGCTACGAGCAGTACTTC,CASSQDFSYEQYF
TRBJ1-2,NA,TRBV29-1,NA,TGCAGCTCAACAGGGTCTCCTAACTATGGCTACACCTTC,CSSTGSPNYGYTF
TRBJ2-5,NA,TRBV7-8,many,TGTGCCAGCAGCCGGACCTCAGGCCAAATCCAAGAGACCCAGTACTTC,CASSRTSGQIQETQYF
TRBJ2-5,TRBD2,TRBV24-1,many,TGTGCCACCAGTAGCGCTAGCGGGAGTGGGGAGACCCAGTACTTC,CATSSASGSGETQYF
TRBJ1-5,TRBD1,TRBV19,many,TGTGCCAGAGATCTTAGGGGGCGTTCTTCCAATCAGCCCCAGCATTTT,CARDLRGRSSNQPQHF
TRBJ2-5,TRBD1,TRBV7-2,NA,TGTGCCAGCAGCTTGCGGACAGGCTCGGACCAGCCCCAGTACTTC,CASSLRTGSDQPQYF
TRBJ1-2,NA,TRBV20-1,many,TGCAGTGCTCCTCCTCACGGGGGAGCCTATGGCTACACCTTC,CSAPPHGGAYGYTF
TRBJ1-1,NA,TRBV2,many,TGTGCCAGCAGTTCCACTGATCTATCACCTGAAGCTTTCTTT,CASSSTDLSPEAFF
TRBJ2-7,NA,TRBV28,NA,TGTGCCATCAGACAGCAGAACTACTACGAGCAGTACTTC,CAIRQQNYYEQYF
TRBJ2-3,TRBD1,TRBV11-2,NA,TGTGCCAGCAGCTTAGTGACAGGGGATACGCAGTATTTT,CASSLVTGDTQYF
TRBJ2-5,NA,TRBV29-1,many,TGCAGCGTTTACCGAGCTCAGACCCAGTACTTC,CSVYRAQTQYF
TRBJ2-7,NA,TRBV27,NA,TGTGCCAGCTCTTCCGGGGGGCCCCTCCCGGTTCGTCACGAGCAGTACTTC,CASSSGGPLPVRHEQYF
TRBJ1-5,NA,TRBV20-1,NA,TGCAGTGCTAGCCCCCGGGACGGGAATAATCAGCCCCAGCATTTT,CSASPRDGNNQPQHF
TRBJ2-1,NA,TRBV20-1,NA,TGCAGTGCTAGAGATGCCGACAGCAATGAGCAGTTCTTC,CSARDADSNEQFF
TRBJ2-1,TRBD2,TRBV20-1,NA,TGCAGTGCTAGAAGGGGAGGGCCCCAGTTCTTC,CSARRGGPQFF
TRBJ1-2,TRBD1,TRBV6-5,many,TGTGCCAGCAGGGAGGACAGGGTTCCAGGCTACACCTTC,CASREDRVPGYTF
TRBJ1-1,NA,TRBV6-4,few,TGTGCCAGCAGCCAACAGGAGAGCACTGAAGCTTTCTTT,CASSQQESTEAFF
TRBJ2-2,NA,TRBV19,NA,TGTGCCAGTAGTCTAGGGTTCGGCGGGGAGCTGTTTTTT,CASSLGFGGELFF
TRBJ1-5,NA,TRBV19,many,TGTGCCAGTAGTCCGGCGTACGGGGGGAAACAGCCCCAGCATTTT,CASSPAYGGKQPQHF
TRBJ2-7,NA,TRBV29-1,many,TGCAGCGTTGAATCCTCCTACGAGCAGTACTTC,CSVESSYEQYF
TRBJ2-5,TRBD1,TRBV2,NA,TGTGCCAGCAGTGTGTACAGGGGTGAGACCCAGTACTTC,CASSVYRGETQYF
TRBJ2-6,NA,TRBV3-1,NA,TGTGCCAGCAGCCAAGATTCGGAAAGGCCTGGGGCCAACGTCCTGACTTTC,CASSQDSERPGANVLTF
TRBJ2-7,TRBD2,TRBV29-1,NA,TGCAGCGCCGGGTTGGGAAGCGGGATAGGCAATGAGCAGTACTTC,CSAGLGSGIGNEQYF
TRBJ1-2,NA,TRBV20-1,many,TGCAGTGCTAGACAGATGACGGGGGTTTTTGACTACACCTTC,CSARQMTGVFDYTF
TRBJ1-1,TRBD1,TRBV25-1,once,TGTGCCAGCAGTGAGGGGGACAGGTTGAATGAAGCTTTCTTT,CASSEGDRLNEAFF
TRBJ2-2,NA,TRBV5-1,NA,TGCGCCAGCAGCCAGTGGGCCGGGGAGCTGTTTTTT,CASSQWAGELFF
TRBJ2-7,TRBD1,TRBV4-3,many,TGCGCCAGCAGCCAAGAGGGACAGGGATCCTACGAGCAGTACTTC,CASSQEGQGSYEQYF